Here is one T cell receptor (beta chain) with its context. Its antigen is not identified. The CDR3 is made up of 14 amino acids. CDR1 SGDLS and CDR2 YYNGEE come from the germline V gene. V lost 0 bases to trimming and J lost 9 bases, with 13 bases between them. The sample comes from a study of T cell responses to AZD1222 COVID-19 vaccine. Study-level background: Pooling was applied to second doses at about 4 or about 12 weeks.

Overall study findings and caveats: Variant regions that are unmutated are reportedly the target of nearly half of spike-specific TCRs. Along spike, vaccine-associated CD4 TCRs were found throughout, with dominance at 160-218 and 743-854. Just a handful of AZD1222 recipients tested seropositive at baseline.

Profiling relied on immunoSEQ multiplex PCR, and the TCRdb table lists in-frame clones only, not all of them. The sample carries about 260,000 clones, 93% recorded once. The receptor was derived from an adult in good health. Sample: peripheral blood, taken on day 0 of AZD1222 vaccination. V is TRBV9 and J is TRBJ2-1; perhaps TRBD1 as D (6 bases). The DNA for the CDR3 is TGTGCCAGCAGCGTAGAAGTTCAGGGGACTGAGCAGTTCTTC. Translation: CASSVEVQGTEQFF.